This section outlines one T cell receptor beta chain sequence together with its context. The antigen it binds to is not known. Mismatch with germline at one junction end may stem from a read error. Taken from the germline V gene (reference sequence), the CDR1 and CDR2 loops are SSHAT and FNYEAQ. The CDR3 goes from the cysteine to the phenylalanine over 16 residues. Kept here is only the CDR3 DNA, which spans 48 bases and is read in frame from base 1. Library creation used the immunoSEQ multiplex PCR assay. TCRdb limited this immuneACCESS table to in-frame rearrangements with V and J called. A share of clones is missing; checked studies link under half to unresolved V genes, and the rest is unexplained. The sample table holds approximately 49,000 clones, of which roughly 89% were seen once. Approximately 1.4% of the sample is held by the ten biggest clonotypes. This entry is derived from a study of control samples from healthy donors and cancer patients (TCRdb year 2020).

The sample was PBMCs. This TCR came from a man aged 40-49 years with colorectal cancer. This sequence uses TRBV7-7 and TRBJ2-2, with no confidently assigned D gene. The CDR3: CASSPSPPPNTGELFF. The bases are TGTGCTAGCAGCCCCTCCCCCCCACCGAACACCGGGGAGCTGTTTTTT.